This record covers a single T cell receptor beta chain. The entry originates in a study of T-cell reconstitution after alpha-beta-depleted transplantation in children. The CDR3 sequence is 14 residues long. Between the trimmed V and J ends, which lost 0 bases and 6 bases, there was a span of 9 bases. The germline V gene encodes CDR1 LGHDT and CDR2 YNNKEL (reference sequence). Preparation of the TCRbeta library used unique molecular identifiers. TCRdb redid the calling of the PCR reads with MiXCR, one entry per CDR3 protein. The top ten hold roughly 3.3% of the sample, which has some 500,000 distinct CDR3 sequences, 15% to 20% seen once.

The genes are TRBV3-1 and TRBJ2-1; D is unresolved. The sample consisted of PBMCs from the stem cell graft donor, taken from the stem cell graft. This TCR derives from a human donor who donated a stem cell graft to a child with acute lymphoblastic leukemia. CDR3: CASSQENERNEQFF. The CDR3 region has the DNA TGTGCCAGCAGCCAAGAGAATGAACGCAATGAGCAGTTCTTC.